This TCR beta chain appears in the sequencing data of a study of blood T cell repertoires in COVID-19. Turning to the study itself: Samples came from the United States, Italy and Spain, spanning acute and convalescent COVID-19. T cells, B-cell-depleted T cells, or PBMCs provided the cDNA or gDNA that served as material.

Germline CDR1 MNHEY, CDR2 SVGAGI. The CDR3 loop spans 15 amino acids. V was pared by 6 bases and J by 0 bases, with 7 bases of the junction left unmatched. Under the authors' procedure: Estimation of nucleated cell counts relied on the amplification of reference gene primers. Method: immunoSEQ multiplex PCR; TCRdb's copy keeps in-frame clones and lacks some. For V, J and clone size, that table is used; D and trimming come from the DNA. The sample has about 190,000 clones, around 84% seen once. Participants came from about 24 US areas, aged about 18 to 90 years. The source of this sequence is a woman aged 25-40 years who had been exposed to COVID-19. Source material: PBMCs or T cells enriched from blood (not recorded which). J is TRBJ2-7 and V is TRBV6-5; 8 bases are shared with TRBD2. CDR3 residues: CASSPVAGSSYEQYF. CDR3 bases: TGTGCCAGCAGCCCCGTAGCGGGGAGCTCCTACGAGCAGTACTTC.